The rows below give T cell receptor beta chains drawn from one sample of a study of blood T cells in healthy people across ages. TCRdb re-called the 5' RACE reads with MiXCR, one entry per CDR3 protein. Of about 970,000 distinct CDR3 sequences in the sample, 45% to 60% were seen once. Material: blood. These receptors originate from a woman aged 60 to 75 in good health. Both conserved end residues are part of each CDR3. D genes are given only for firm matches. Only part of the rows carry a size: once, few, many, or a class if the clone is expanded.

.,TRBV5-6,TRBJ2-7,TRBD1,CASSPETGVDEQYF,TGTGCCAGCAGCCCCGAGACAGGGGTCGACGAGCAGTACTTC
.,TRBV21-1,TRBJ1-5,.,CASSKAPDRAQPQHF,TGTGCCAGCAGCAAAGCGCCGGACAGAGCACAGCCCCAGCATTTT
.,TRBV15,TRBJ2-3,.,CATSRERGGDTQYF,TGTGCCACCAGCAGAGAGAGGGGTGGCGATACGCAGTATTTT
.,TRBV4-1,TRBJ2-7,.,CASSSNPTSDYEQYF,TGCGCCAGCAGCTCTAACCCCACCAGTGACTACGAGCAGTACTTC
few,TRBV27,TRBJ2-4,TRBD1,CASSLGAWTGGAKNIQYF,TGTGCCAGCAGTTTAGGAGCATGGACAGGGGGAGCCAAAAACATTCAGTACTTC
.,TRBV7-2,TRBJ2-5,.,CASTFRWSYNEQYF,TGTGCCAGCACTTTCCGATGGTCCTACAATGAGCAGTACTTC
few,TRBV29-1,TRBJ1-5,TRBD1,CSVRTGFNQPQHF,TGCAGCGTGAGGACAGGGTTTAATCAGCCCCAGCATTTT
few,TRBV2,TRBJ2-5,TRBD1,CASSQGTGGPETQYF,TGTGCCAGCAGCCAAGGGACAGGGGGACCAGAGACCCAGTACTTC
.,TRBV2,TRBJ1-1,.,CASSSLSGAMNTEAFF,TGCGCCAGCAGCTCTCTTTCGGGGGCTATGAACACTGAAGCTTTCTTT
.,TRBV19,TRBJ1-2,.,CASSIEGLPNYGYTF,TGTGCCAGTAGTATAGAAGGGCTCCCGAATTATGGCTACACCTTC
.,TRBV20-1,TRBJ2-5,TRBD2,CSASLAGGRNEQYF,TGCAGTGCTAGCCTAGCGGGAGGTCGGAATGAGCAGTACTTC
.,TRBV25-1,TRBJ2-7,.,CASSDDSSYEQYF,TGTGCCAGCAGTGACGATAGCTCCTACGAGCAGTACTTC
.,TRBV15,TRBJ2-5,.,CATSREAVVTQETQYF,TGTGCCACCAGCAGAGAAGCCGTAGTAACCCAAGAGACCCAGTACTTC
.,TRBV20-1,TRBJ2-7,.,CSARASPQNEQYF,TGCAGTGCTAGAGCCTCTCCGCAGAACGAGCAGTACTTC
.,TRBV7-2,TRBJ1-1,.,CASSPRRPGDTEAFF,TGTGCCAGCAGCCCTAGACGGCCGGGGGACACTGAAGCTTTCTTT
few,TRBV29-1,TRBJ2-7,TRBD1,CSVVGQANYEQYF,TGCAGCGTCGTCGGACAGGCGAACTACGAGCAGTACTTC
once,TRBV12-3/TRBV12-4,TRBJ1-5,.,CASSFGAGGRQPQHF,TGTGCCAGCAGCTTCGGAGCCGGAGGGCGTCAGCCCCAGCATTTT
.,TRBV28,TRBJ2-7,.,CASGGGIHEQYF,TGTGCCAGCGGCGGAGGGATCCACGAGCAGTACTTC
few,TRBV6-2/TRBV6-3,TRBJ2-3,TRBD2,CASRRARAGRADTQYF,TGTGCCAGCAGGCGCGCCCGAGCGGGAAGGGCAGATACGCAGTATTTT
.,TRBV5-5,TRBJ2-7,TRBD1,CASSSHWTGSYEQYF,TGTGCCAGCAGCTCCCATTGGACAGGGTCATACGAGCAGTACTTC
.,TRBV2,TRBJ2-4,.,CASSNGQVPREQYF,TGTGCCAGCAGTAACGGACAGGTACCGCGGGAGCAGTACTTC
few,TRBV28,TRBJ2-6,.,CASSPSQGSGANVLTF,TGTGCCAGCAGCCCTTCCCAGGGGTCCGGGGCCAACGTCCTGACTTTC
.,TRBV15,TRBJ2-1,.,CATSRINWREQFF,TGTGCCACCAGCAGAATAAATTGGCGTGAGCAGTTCTTC
.,TRBV11-3,TRBJ2-1,TRBD2,CASSLDGTSENEQFF,TGTGCCAGCAGCTTAGATGGGACTAGTGAAAATGAGCAGTTCTTC
once,TRBV30,TRBJ2-7,.,CASQAPSSYEQYF,TGTGCCTCTCAGGCACCGTCTTCCTACGAGCAGTACTTC
.,TRBV4-3,TRBJ1-6,.,CASSQLGGQNLPLHF,TGCGCCAGCAGCCAATTAGGGGGGCAAAATTTACCCCTCCACTTT
.,TRBV20-1,TRBJ2-1,.,CSARDPKTNEQFF,TGCAGTGCTAGAGATCCGAAAACCAATGAGCAGTTCTTC
.,TRBV5-1,TRBJ2-1,TRBD2,CASGIGLADNEQFF,TGCGCCAGCGGGATTGGACTAGCGGACAATGAGCAGTTCTTC
.,TRBV27,TRBJ1-6,.,CASSLSADSPLHF,TGTGCCAGCAGTTTATCTGCGGACTCACCCCTCCACTTT
few,TRBV5-1,TRBJ2-4,.,CASSLVGTTTRDGQYF,TGCGCCAGCAGCTTGGTTGGGACAACCACTCGAGATGGGCAGTACTTC
.,TRBV29-1,TRBJ1-4,.,CSVEDNRESNEKLFF,TGCAGCGTTGAAGACAACAGGGAGTCGAATGAAAAACTGTTTTTT
once,TRBV27,TRBJ2-7,.,CASSVSGRRNEQYF,TGTGCCAGCAGTGTATCGGGACGTCGCAACGAGCAGTACTTC
once,TRBV4-2,TRBJ2-3,TRBD2,CASNQQAGELSTDTQYF,TGTGCCAGCAACCAACAAGCGGGAGAATTGTCCACAGATACGCAGTATTTT
.,TRBV20-1,TRBJ2-7,TRBD2,CSARVTTSGSGNEQYF,TGCAGTGCTAGAGTGACTACTAGCGGGAGTGGCAATGAGCAGTACTTC
.,TRBV4-3,TRBJ1-1,.,CASSQRHGMAFF,TGCGCCAGCAGCCAAAGACACGGTATGGCTTTCTTT
.,TRBV20-1,TRBJ2-7,.,CSARDGATYYEQYF,TGCAGTGCTAGAGATGGGGCTACCTACTACGAGCAGTACTTC
once,TRBV27,TRBJ1-5,.,CASSPFWDQPQHF,TGTGCCAGCAGCCCCTTTTGGGATCAGCCCCAGCATTTT
few,TRBV12-3/TRBV12-4,TRBJ2-3,.,CASSLVGFGTDTQYF,TGTGCCAGCAGTTTGGTGGGATTTGGAACAGATACGCAGTATTTT
few,TRBV7-9,TRBJ1-2,.,CASSSRDTELNYGYTF,TGTGCCAGCAGCTCACGGGACACCGAACTCAACTATGGCTACACCTTC
few,TRBV7-2,TRBJ1-2,TRBD1,CASSSTGGSNYGYTF,TGTGCCAGCAGCTCCACAGGGGGGAGTAACTATGGCTACACCTTC
few,TRBV18,TRBJ2-3,TRBD1,CASSPGQPPDTQYF,TGTGCCAGCTCACCGGGACAGCCCCCAGATACGCAGTATTTT
.,TRBV7-8,TRBJ2-1,.,CASSFLEVYNEQFF,TGTGCCAGCAGCTTTCTAGAGGTCTACAATGAGCAGTTCTTC
.,TRBV2,TRBJ2-3,TRBD1,CASTEYQQGPTDTQYF,TGTGCCAGCACAGAATATCAACAGGGGCCCACAGATACGCAGTATTTT
few,TRBV7-7,TRBJ2-1,TRBD1,CASSPGQGADEQFF,TGTGCCAGCAGCCCGGGACAGGGGGCGGATGAGCAGTTCTTC
few,TRBV18,TRBJ1-2,TRBD1,CASSSGGRGYTF,TGTGCCAGCTCATCAGGGGGCAGGGGCTACACCTTC
.,TRBV28,TRBJ2-7,.,CASTTNGGAHEQYF,TGTGCCAGCACCACCAATGGAGGGGCGCACGAGCAGTACTTC
once,TRBV2,TRBJ1-2,TRBD1,CASSGRTGTGGYTF,TGTGCCAGCAGTGGCCGGACAGGGACCGGAGGCTACACCTTC
.,TRBV19,TRBJ1-1,.,CASSVLLEGRRAFF,TGTGCCAGTAGTGTACTTTTGGAGGGGAGGAGAGCTTTCTTT
.,TRBV25-1,TRBJ1-1,.,CATSGGLNTEAFF,TGTGCCACCTCGGGGGGCTTGAACACTGAAGCTTTCTTT
.,TRBV5-1,TRBJ1-2,.,CASSLAGSGGYGYTF,TGCGCCAGCAGCTTGGCAGGAAGCGGGGGCTATGGCTACACCTTC
.,TRBV7-6,TRBJ2-7,TRBD2,CVSSPGTSRVHEQYF,TGTGTCAGCAGCCCCGGGACTAGTCGTGTCCACGAGCAGTACTTC
few,TRBV7-2,TRBJ2-2,.,CASRPNRERTGELFF,TGTGCCAGCAGACCCAACAGGGAACGGACCGGGGAGCTGTTTTTT
.,TRBV6-6,TRBJ2-5,.,CASSYSTIVGETQYF,TGTGCCAGCAGTTACTCGACCATAGTAGGAGAGACCCAGTACTTC